Presented here are 20 T cell receptor beta chains from one specimen sequenced in a study of blood T cell repertoires in COVID-19. Data came from immunoSEQ multiplex PCR; TCRdb stores just in-frame clones and leaves some out. The data show about 97,000 clones, with about 91% seen just once and about 2% held by the top ten. Specimen: peripheral blood. These receptors were obtained from a man aged 45-65 years with COVID-19, enrolled during active disease.

This clone occurred once. This rearrangement joins TRBV13 to TRBJ1-2; D is possibly TRBD1 (6 bases). Trimming took off 5 bases at V and 7 bases at J, with 14 bases between the two ends. Germline assignment: CDR1 PRHDT and CDR2 FYEKMQ (reference sequence). CDR3 length: 13 amino acids. CDR3 DNA sequence: TGTGCCAGCAGCGCTGAAGGACAGTTTGGCTACACCTTC. Protein: CASSAEGQFGYTF.

The V call is TRBV19, the J call TRBJ1-1; possible D gene TRBD1, 5 bases. V was cut by 4 bases and J by 0 bases, with 6 bases left in between. The length of the CDR3 is 13 residues. Germline lookup yields CDR1 LNHDA and CDR2 SQIVND (reference sequence). In DNA, the CDR3 is TGTGCCAGTAGTAAGGGGATGAACACTGAAGCTTTCTTT. It yields the protein CASSKGMNTEAFF.

This clone has just a few counts. The chain employs TRBV5-1 and TRBJ2-3; 8 nucleotides line up with TRBD1. This CDR3 contains 16 residues. Losses at the gene ends were 3 bases for V and 2 bases for J; bases not matched to a gene: 8. The germline CDR1 and CDR2 sequences are SGHRS and YFSETQ. The CDR3 region is CASSSLTGAPTDTQYF. In nucleotides, the CDR3 is TGCGCCAGCAGCTCATTGACAGGGGCGCCCACAGATACGCAGTATTTT.

The J gene is TRBJ2-7, the V gene TRBV6-5; a possible D gene is TRBD2 (6 bases). Germline CDR1 and CDR2: MNHEY and SVGAGI. The CDR3 is made up of 15 amino acids. Deletions cut 0 bases from V and 0 bases from J, with 9 bases between. CDR3: CASSYSAGSSYEQYF. DNA for the CDR3: TGTGCCAGCAGTTACTCGGCCGGGAGCTCCTACGAGCAGTACTTC.

V usage is TRBV30 and J usage is TRBJ1-2, with a tentative D call TRBD1 (5 bases). The CDR3 runs 14 residues. The V gene lost 0 bases and the J gene lost 6 bases, with 14 bases spanning the gap. Germline V gene lookup returns CDR1 GTSNPN and CDR2 SVGIG (reference sequence). CDR3 residues: CAWSVLGGVDGYTF. The CDR3 DNA reads as TGTGCCTGGAGTGTACTGGGGGGGGTGGATGGCTACACCTTC.

The chain recombines TRBV15 with TRBJ2-3, with a possible D match to TRBD1 (6 bases). This CDR3 has 16 residues. The V gene lost 0 bases and the J gene lost 6 bases, with 16 bases spanning the gap. Germline values: CDR1 LNHNV, CDR2 YYDKDF (reference sequence). CDR3 in DNA: TGTGCCACCAGCAGAGATCTCAGGGGCGGATCGGATACGCAGTATTTT. Protein product: CATSRDLRGGSDTQYF.

For the CDR3, the DNA is TGTGCCAGCAGTTTAGTTACTAGCGGGGGGCTCTCAAACTCCTACGAGCAGTACTTC. Encoded protein: CASSLVTSGGLSNSYEQYF. The chain carries TRBV28 and TRBJ2-7; 12 bases line up with TRBD2. The V segment lost 2 bases and the J segment 0 bases; nucleotides outside the gene matches: 11. CDR1 is MDHEN and CDR2 is SYDVKM in the germline V gene. The CDR3 spans 19 residues.

DNA for the CDR3: TGTGCCAGCAGCGGACAGGGGGGAGACTATGGCTACACCTTC. It codes for CASSGQGGDYGYTF. The rearrangement links TRBV5-5 to TRBJ1-2, with 10 bases matching TRBD1. The CDR3 has 14 residues. J lost 3 bases, V lost 4 bases, and 3 bases had no gene match. CDR1 and CDR2 (germline): SGHKS, YYEKEE (reference sequence).

This rearrangement joins TRBV10-3 to TRBJ1-2, with D perhaps matching TRBD1 (5 bases). Germline V CDR1 and CDR2: ENHRY, SYGVKD. This CDR3 comprises 13 residues. Here the CDR3 DNA reads TGTGCGGTTCAGGGCTCCTCAGTTGGGGGCTACACCTTC. It specifies CAVQGSSVGGYTF.

The chain joins TRBV15 to TRBJ1-2; 8 nucleotides match TRBD1. Germline V gene data show CDR1 as LNHNV and CDR2 as YYDKDF (reference sequence). This CDR3 has 16 amino acids. Trimming cost V 4 bases and J 3 bases; bases outside gene matches: 10. Here the CDR3 reads CATSKTVEQGDYGYTF. DNA of the CDR3: TGTGCCACCAGCAAGACAGTGGAACAGGGGGACTATGGCTACACCTTC.

The gene calls are TRBV5-1 and TRBJ2-2, with 9 positions matching TRBD1. Losses at the gene ends were 0 bases for V and 3 bases for J; bases not matched to a gene: 3. This CDR3 comprises 16 residues. Per germline, CDR1 SGHRS and CDR2 YFSETQ. DNA for the CDR3: TGCGCCAGCAGCTTGGTATGGACAGGGGACACCGGGGAGCTGTTTTTT. This codes for CASSLVWTGDTGELFF.

The chain is built from TRBV2 and TRBJ1-4, with a weak D call TRBD1 (5 bases). Germline V gene lookup returns CDR1 SNHLY and CDR2 FYNNEI. The V end was cut by 6 bases, the J end by 3 bases, with 8 bases between. The CDR3 extends over 13 amino acids. The CDR3 DNA reads TGTGCCAGCAGGGGGCTACCTAATGAAAAACTGTTTTTT. Its translation: CASRGLPNEKLFF.

The V gene is TRBV2, the J gene TRBJ1-1; D remains unclear. CDR1 SNHLY and CDR2 FYNNEI come from the germline V gene. V was pared by 6 bases and J by 4 bases, with 15 bases between. The length of the CDR3 is 14 residues. This CDR3 reads CASRSGGGGTEAFF. The CDR3 nucleotides read TGTGCCAGCAGATCAGGCGGAGGCGGCACTGAAGCTTTCTTT.

This clone was counted between two and nine times. Its ends do not fully match the called genes, so a read error is possible. The chain employs TRBV7-7 and TRBJ2-7; D perhaps matches TRBD1 (6 bases). Looked up from germline, CDR1 is SSHAT and CDR2 is FNYEAQ (reference sequence). The CDR3 loop spans 14 amino acids. CDR3 region: CASSPRDNSYEQYF. Here the CDR3 DNA reads TGTGCTAGCAGCCCAAGGGACAACTCCTACGAGCAGTACTTC.

The chain combines TRBV10-3 with TRBJ1-2; D is uncertain. This CDR3 has 13 amino acids. The germline CDR1 and CDR2 sequences are ENHRY and SYGVKD. V was clipped by 7 bases and J by 5 bases, with 14 bases between them. The CDR3 loop is CAITPGTIYGYTF. In DNA, the CDR3 is TGTGCCATCACCCCAGGCACAATTTATGGCTACACCTTC.

The chain uses TRBV9 and TRBJ1-6, with 9 bases identical to TRBD1. The V segment lost 2 bases and the J segment 10 bases; nucleotides outside the gene matches: 10. The germline gives CDR1 SGDLS, CDR2 YYNGEE. The length of the CDR3 is 16 residues. The CDR3: CASSVDGGQGSSPLHF. CDR3 bases: TGTGCCAGCAGCGTCGATGGGGGACAGGGCAGCTCACCCCTCCACTTT.

The chain couples TRBV20-1 to TRBJ1-5, with D unclear. V shed 3 bases and J shed 1 base, with 7 bases lying between them. From germline, CDR1 is DFQATT and CDR2 SNEGSKA (reference sequence). This CDR3 spans 13 amino acids. This CDR3 reads CSASWQSNQPQHF. CDR3 sequence (DNA): TGCAGTGCTAGTTGGCAGAGCAATCAGCCCCAGCATTTT.

The chain joins TRBV5-1 to TRBJ2-1; 15 bases are a match to TRBD2. Germline V gives CDR1 SGHRS, CDR2 YFSETQ. This CDR3 contains 15 residues. V was clipped by 4 bases and J by 7 bases; unmatched bases: 3. CDR3 sequence: CASSPGLAGGNEQFF. For the CDR3, the DNA is TGCGCCAGCAGCCCCGGACTAGCGGGGGGGAATGAGCAGTTCTTC.

The chain carries TRBV29-1 and TRBJ1-1; weak D call: TRBD1 (6 bases). Germline loops: CDR1 SQVTM, CDR2 ANQGSEA. There are 11 residues in the CDR3. V lost 5 bases and J lost 10, with 14 bases in between. The CDR3 here is CSVREGGGAFF. In nucleotides, the CDR3 is TGCAGCGTTAGGGAAGGGGGGGGAGCTTTCTTT.

The J gene is TRBJ1-5, the V gene TRBV19, with D possibly matching TRBD1 (5 bases). The CDR3 consists of 12 residues. V lost 7 bases, J lost 3 bases, and 7 bases lay in between. In germline, CDR1 is LNHDA, CDR2 SQIVND (reference sequence). The CDR3 DNA is TGTGCCAGTAACAGGCCCAATCAGCCCCAGCATTTT. Translated, it gives CASNRPNQPQHF.